The 10 T cell receptor beta chains given below trace back to one sample, sequenced in a study of blood T cells in healthy people across ages. A second PCR, run for roughly 6 to 11 cycles, used a sample-barcoded 5' primer plus a J-beta primer mix. TCRdb recomputed calls from the 5' RACE reads with MiXCR, one row per CDR3 protein. The profile shows about 1.5 million distinct CDR3 sequences, 35% to 45% of them singletons. Sequenced material: blood. These receptors originate from a woman between 18 and 30 years old in good health.

This chain joins TRBV15 and TRBJ2-1; D unclear. Germline V gene sequence: CDR1 LNHNV, CDR2 YYDKDF (reference sequence). The V end lost 0 bases, the J end lost 12 bases, and 18 bases lay between the germline ends. This CDR3 has 15 amino acids. DNA of the CDR3: TGTGCCACCAGCAGAGATTTGGCACTGCCGTTCGTGCAGTTCTTC. This sequence encodes CATSRDLALPFVQFF.

The chain links TRBV7-9 to TRBJ1-5; D not resolved. V was clipped by 1 base and J by 2 bases, with 12 bases between them. Germline V gene lookup returns CDR1 SEHNR and CDR2 FQNEAQ (reference sequence). The CDR3 extends over 16 amino acids. In DNA, the CDR3 is TGTGCCAGCAGCTTAGTGGGGTCAGGAGGCAATCAGCCCCAGCATTTT. The encoded protein is CASSLVGSGGNQPQHF.

The chain is built from TRBV6-1 and TRBJ1-2, with 7 positions matching TRBD1. V dropped 5 bases and J dropped 1; count of bases not matched to a gene: 13. This CDR3 contains 17 residues. Germline CDR1 and CDR2: MNHNS and SASEGT. CDR3 nucleotides: TGTGCCAGCAGTCAGGGAGATTCAGGGGGGTATAACTATGGCTACACCTTC. Its translation is CASSQGDSGGYNYGYTF.

This chain uses TRBV9 with TRBJ2-1; D may be TRBD1 (6 bases). Germline V gene sequence: CDR1 SGDLS, CDR2 YYNGEE. The V gene lost 0 bases and the J gene lost 5 bases, with 18 bases spanning the gap. This CDR3 comprises 17 residues. CDR3 DNA sequence: TGTGCCAGCAGCGTAGATAACAGGGCAATCCCCCACAATGAGCAGTTCTTC. Its protein is CASSVDNRAIPHNEQFF.

Ten or more counts support this clonotype. The gene calls are TRBV18 and TRBJ2-7; D not resolved. The V end lost 1 base, the J end lost 9 bases, and 10 bases lay between the germline ends. CDR3 size: 12 residues. Looked up from germline, CDR1 is KGHSH and CDR2 is LQKENI. The CDR3 nucleotides are TGTGCCAGCTCACCACGCAGCGACGGGCAGTACTTC. It yields the protein CASSPRSDGQYF.

The chain couples TRBV27 to TRBJ2-5; 7 bases line up with TRBD1. The CDR3 contains 15 residues. Trimming at V came to 5 bases and at J to 4 bases, leaving 10 bases not matched to a gene. Germline lookup yields CDR1 MNHEY and CDR2 SMNVEV (reference sequence). The chain's CDR3 is CASSVLGSGGETQYF. In DNA form, the CDR3 reads TGTGCCAGCAGTGTTTTAGGGTCAGGGGGAGAGACCCAGTACTTC.

The CDR3 reads CASSEELAGGDEQFF. The DNA of the CDR3 is TGTGCCAGCAGTGAAGAACTAGCGGGGGGGGATGAGCAGTTCTTC. This rearrangement joins TRBV2 to TRBJ2-1, with 13 nucleotides matching TRBD2. CDR3 length: 15 amino acids. CDR1 and CDR2 (germline): SNHLY, FYNNEI. Unmatched junction bases numbered 2, after V lost 1 base and J lost 8 bases.

This chain uses TRBV4-1 with TRBJ1-5; 7 nucleotides match TRBD1. Germline V gene lookup returns CDR1 MGHRA and CDR2 YSYEKL. The CDR3 totals 17 residues. Unmatched junction bases numbered 8, after V lost 1 base and J lost 2 bases. The CDR3 reads CASSQGGRGPCNQPQHF. CDR3 nucleotide sequence: TGCGCCAGCAGCCAAGGGGGGAGGGGGCCCTGCAATCAGCCCCAGCATTTT.

The chain couples TRBV4-1 to TRBJ2-1; D uncertain. Between the trimmed V and J ends, which lost 4 bases and 6 bases, there was a span of 13 bases. The CDR3 is 14 amino acids. Germline-derived CDR1 and CDR2 are MGHRA and YSYEKL. CDR3 amino acids: CASSPDVPSNEQFF. The DNA of the CDR3 is TGCGCCAGCAGCCCAGACGTCCCCTCCAATGAGCAGTTCTTC.

The table lists this clonotype with a few counts. The chain employs TRBV29-1 and TRBJ1-2; 10 bases fit TRBD1. Germline V gene lookup returns CDR1 SQVTM and CDR2 ANQGSEA. The CDR3 consists of 15 residues. After removal of 0 bases from V and 8 bases from J, the junction contained 9 bases not matched to a gene. The CDR3 sequence is CSVEDPAPTGGGYTF. The CDR3 DNA reads TGCAGCGTTGAAGACCCAGCCCCGACAGGGGGCGGCTACACCTTC.